The 5 T cell receptor beta chains listed next were all sequenced from one sample in a study of blood T cell repertoires in COVID-19. The data were produced by immunoSEQ multiplex PCR, yet TCRdb's version contains in-frame clones alone and is incomplete. The sample lists under 200,000 clones; roughly nine tenths were seen once. The sequenced material came from peripheral blood. These receptors were taken from a man aged 55 to 70 with active or convalescent COVID-19.

The genes are TRBV2 and TRBJ2-1; TRBD2 might be the D (7 bases). The CDR3 has 15 amino acids. The germline V and J ends were trimmed by 2 bases and 6 bases, with 14 bases remaining between them. The germline V gene has CDR1 SNHLY and CDR2 FYNNEI. Here the CDR3 reads CASSERGGARNEQFF. CDR3 bases: TGTGCCAGCAGTGAAAGGGGGGGGGCTCGCAATGAGCAGTTCTTC.

This clone appeared once. The rearrangement joins TRBV6-5 to TRBJ1-5; 8 nucleotides agree with TRBD1. CDR3 length: 12 amino acids. V lost 10 bases to trimming and J lost 9 bases; unmatched junction nucleotides: 8. Germline CDR1 is MNHEY and CDR2 is SVGAGI. CDR3 nucleotides: TGTGCCACCGCGACAGGGGTAGGGCCCCAGCATTTT. It codes for CATATGVGPQHF.

The chain has TRBV9 and TRBJ2-3; D is uncertain. The CDR3 length is 18 residues. Trimming cost V 3 bases and J 1 base, with 21 bases left between them. Looked up from germline, CDR1 is SGDLS and CDR2 is YYNGEE. This CDR3 reads CASSGPLVGASRTDTQYF. The CDR3 coding sequence is TGTGCCAGCAGCGGACCCCTGGTTGGAGCGAGCCGCACAGATACGCAGTATTTT. Looking up the rest from reference TRBV9 and TRBJ2-3 gives the full variable domain: DSGVTQTPKHLITATGQRVTLRCSPRSGDLSVYWYQQSLDQGLQFLIQYYNGEERAKGNILERFSAQQFPDLHSELNLSSLELGDSALYFCASSGPLVGASRTDTQYFGPGTRLTVL.

The rearrangement joins TRBV2 to TRBJ2-1, with D possibly matching TRBD2 (6 bases). V dropped 7 bases and J dropped 9 bases, with 16 bases sitting between them. The CDR3 runs 13 residues. Germline CDR1 reads SNHLY; CDR2 reads FYNNEI. CDR3 sequence (DNA): TGTGCCAGCAAGAGGGACTTTAAAGGTGAGCAGTTCTTC. Protein: CASKRDFKGEQFF. Full variable domain (outside the CDR3, taken from reference TRBV2 and TRBJ2-1): EPEVTQTPSHQVTQMGQEVILRCVPISNHLYFYWYRQILGQKVEFLVSFYNNEISEKSEIFDDQFSVERPDGSNFTLKIRSTKLEDSAMYFCASKRDFKGEQFFGPGTRLTVL.

The CDR3: CASSEQGYNGGELFF. CDR3 coding DNA: TGTGCCAGCAGCGAACAGGGGTATAATGGCGGGGAGCTGTTTTTT. The V gene is TRBV2, the J gene TRBJ2-2, with 7 nucleotides matching TRBD1. CDR3 length: 15 residues. CDR1 is SNHLY, CDR2 FYNNEI, per germline. J lost 7 bases, V lost 6 bases, and 11 bases had no gene match.